What follows are 13 T cell receptor beta chains derived from one specimen sequenced in a study of blood T cell repertoires in COVID-19. TCRdb keeps only in-frame clones here, not all; method: immunoSEQ multiplex PCR. The table records about 130,000 clones, 88% of them present only once. The sequenced sample was peripheral blood. The origin of the receptors is a man in his fifties with acute or convalescent COVID-19.

The rearrangement uses TRBV11-2 and TRBJ1-1, with a possible D match to TRBD1 (5 bases). The germline V gene encodes CDR1 SGHAT and CDR2 FQNNGV. Trimming pared 4 bases from V and 3 bases from J, leaving 15 bases between. CDR3 length equals 15 residues. CDR3: CASSSTSRGYTEAFF. The CDR3 DNA is TGTGCCAGCAGCTCGACCTCTAGGGGCTACACTGAAGCTTTCTTT.

This clone turned up a few times. The chain carries TRBV10-3 and TRBJ1-1; tentatively, D is TRBD1 (5 bases). The germline V gene has CDR1 ENHRY and CDR2 SYGVKD. The CDR3 loop spans 13 amino acids. The ends were cut back, 6 bases at V and 0 bases at J, with 8 bases in the middle. The CDR3 reads CAIRTGLNTEAFF. The DNA of the CDR3 is TGTGCCATCAGAACAGGATTGAACACTGAAGCTTTCTTT.

V usage is TRBV2 and J usage is TRBJ2-7; TRBD1 aligns across 9 bases. This CDR3 has 14 amino acids. CDR1 is SNHLY and CDR2 is FYNNEI in the germline V gene. The J segment lost 5 bases and the V segment lost 2 bases, leaving 4 bases of the junction unmatched. CDR3 sequence: CASSENRGHNEQYF. CDR3 nucleotides: TGTGCCAGCAGTGAAAACAGGGGGCATAACGAGCAGTACTTC.

The chain carries TRBV6-5 and TRBJ1-1, with 10 nucleotides matching TRBD1. Germline V gene sequence: CDR1 MNHEY, CDR2 SVGAGI. Unmatched junction bases numbered 6, after V lost 1 base and J lost 7 bases. The CDR3 extends over 15 amino acids. CDR3 bases: TGTGCCAGCAGTTACTTACGACAGGGGGCGCGTGAAGCTTTCTTT. Translated: CASSYLRQGAREAFF.

This clone was seen a single time. V usage is TRBV14 and J usage is TRBJ1-2, with D possibly being TRBD1 (5 bases). There are 14 residues in the CDR3. Between the trimmed V and J ends, which lost 5 bases and 4 bases, there was a span of 14 bases. The V gene's germline CDR1 is SGHDN and CDR2 FVKESK. Here the CDR3 reads CASSNDWGVYGYTF. CDR3 bases: TGTGCCAGCAGCAACGACTGGGGGGTCTATGGCTACACCTTC.

J is TRBJ2-4 and V is TRBV5-1; TRBD1 matches at 9 bases. The germline gives CDR1 SGHRS, CDR2 YFSETQ. CDR3 length: 15 amino acids. The ends lost 3 bases at V and 12 bases at J; junction bases unmatched: 13. The CDR3 loop reads CASSYGGRQGDYQYF. The CDR3, as DNA: TGCGCCAGCAGCTATGGGGGCCGACAGGGGGATTATCAGTACTTC.

The chain links TRBV15 to TRBJ2-1; 8 nucleotides agree with TRBD1. V lost 5 bases to trimming and J lost 8 bases; unmatched junction nucleotides: 8. Germline CDR1 LNHNV, CDR2 YYDKDF (reference sequence). This CDR3 region has 14 residues. CDR3 sequence: CATSQRTGWYEQFF. The DNA of the CDR3 is TGTGCCACCAGCCAAAGGACAGGGTGGTATGAGCAGTTCTTC.

The chain recombines TRBV9 with TRBJ1-4; TRBD1 aligns across 8 bases. Germline loops: CDR1 SGDLS, CDR2 YYNGEE. The CDR3 spans 15 residues. The ends lost 0 bases at V and 8 bases at J; junction bases unmatched: 6. The CDR3 DNA is TGTGCCAGCAGCGTAGGTGACAGGGGAAGGGAAAAACTGTTTTTT. This translates into CASSVGDRGREKLFF.

The genes are TRBV19 and TRBJ1-4, with D unclear. CDR1 is LNHDA and CDR2 is SQIVND in the germline V gene (reference sequence). V lost 7 bases to trimming and J lost 8 bases, with 20 bases between them. The CDR3 sequence is 15 residues long. The CDR3 bases are TGTGCCAGTACCCAATTGCGGGGAATTGACGAAAAACTGTTTTTT. As protein: CASTQLRGIDEKLFF.

The V and J genes are TRBV30 and TRBJ2-7; TRBD1 aligns across 10 bases. The length of the CDR3 is 15 residues. The V segment lost 3 bases and the J segment 4 bases; nucleotides outside the gene matches: 9. The germline CDR1 and CDR2 sequences are GTSNPN and SVGIG (reference sequence). For the CDR3, the DNA is TGTGCCTGGAGACGGACAGGGGGACCCCAGTACGAGCAGTACTTC. Translated: CAWRRTGGPQYEQYF.

The chain combines TRBV2 with TRBJ2-7, with TRBD2 as a possible D gene (6 bases). Trimming cost V 6 bases and J 6 bases, with 15 bases left between them. Germline V gene data show CDR1 as SNHLY and CDR2 as FYNNEI. The CDR3 totals 13 residues. This chain's CDR3 is CASSTLRAGEQYF. In DNA, the CDR3 is TGTGCCAGCAGCACCCTGAGAGCGGGCGAGCAGTACTTC.

V usage is TRBV7-9 and J usage is TRBJ2-3; 7 bases map to TRBD1. V dropped 4 bases and J dropped 2; count of bases not matched to a gene: 3. Germline values: CDR1 SEHNR, CDR2 FQNEAQ (reference sequence). There are 14 residues in the CDR3. This CDR3 is CASSSGQPTDTQYF. The CDR3, as DNA: TGTGCCAGCAGCTCGGGACAGCCCACAGATACGCAGTATTTT.

CDR3 sequence (DNA): TGTGCCAGCAGTTACGATCAGGGGATGAACACTGAAGCTTTCTTT. The encoded protein is CASSYDQGMNTEAFF. This chain joins TRBV6-5 and TRBJ1-1, with D possibly matching TRBD1 (6 bases). CDR1 is MNHEY and CDR2 is SVGAGI in the germline V gene. V was clipped by 2 bases and J by 0 bases, with 10 bases between them. The CDR3 length is 15 residues.